The 14 T cell receptor beta chains in this list originate from one sample, sequenced in a study of early T cells in non-severe SARS-CoV-2 infection. Each CDR3 protein is one row after TCRdb ran MiXCR on the 5' RACE reads. Of about 27,000 distinct CDR3 sequences in the sample, around 5.4% are singletons; the top ten hold about 0.85%. The specimen was whole blood. These receptors were collected from an adult who was a healthcare worker with PCR-confirmed SARS-CoV-2 infection or an uninfected control (not recorded which).

This clonotype was recorded at least ten times. The V gene is TRBV30, the J gene TRBJ1-2; no definite D call. The CDR3 runs 11 residues. CDR1 is GTSNPN and CDR2 is SVGIG in the germline V gene (reference sequence). The V end was cut by 2 bases, the J end by 7 bases, with 8 bases between. The CDR3 DNA is TGTGCCTGGAGTTGGGAGGCTGGCTACACCTTC. Its protein is CAWSWEAGYTF.

Ten or more counts support this clonotype. The V and J genes are TRBV4-3 and TRBJ1-2, with D tentatively TRBD1 (5 bases). The CDR3 contains 14 residues. Germline assignment: CDR1 LGHNA and CDR2 YSLEER. V gave up 5 bases and J gave up 4 bases, with 14 bases separating them. The CDR3 sequence is CASSWRGYSYGYTF. CDR3 DNA sequence: TGCGCCAGCAGCTGGAGGGGTTACAGCTATGGCTACACCTTC.

The table lists this clonotype with a few counts. The chain carries TRBV19 and TRBJ2-2; D remains ambiguous. The CDR3 has 13 residues. Germline CDR1 reads LNHDA; CDR2 reads SQIVND (reference sequence). V gave up 2 bases and J gave up 4 bases, with 5 bases separating them. CDR3 residues: CASSISGTGELFF. CDR3 bases: TGTGCCAGTAGTATATCGGGCACCGGGGAGCTGTTTTTT.

This clonotype has ten or more counts. This chain links TRBV5-1 with TRBJ2-5; 8 nucleotides agree with TRBD1. V lost 1 base, J lost 1 base, and 6 bases stayed unmatched. CDR1 and CDR2 from the germline V gene are SGHRS and YFSETQ. This CDR3 region has 16 residues. CDR3 sequence: CASSLIGQGPQETQYF. The CDR3 DNA reads as TGCGCCAGCAGCTTGATTGGACAGGGCCCCCAAGAGACCCAGTACTTC. Looking up the rest from reference TRBV5-1 and TRBJ2-5 gives the full variable domain: KAGVTQTPRYLIKTRGQQVTLSCSPISGHRSVSWYQQTPGQGLQFLFEYFSETQRNKGNFPGRFSGRQFSNSRSEMNVSTLELGDSALYLCASSLIGQGPQETQYFGPGTRLLVL.

There are many counts of this clonotype. The chain recombines TRBV10-1 with TRBJ1-1; 7 positions match TRBD1. V was clipped by 6 bases and J by 0 bases; unmatched bases: 13. The CDR3 runs to 17 residues. Germline CDR1 is WNHNN and CDR2 is SYGVQD (reference sequence). CDR3 in amino acids: CASRHEDRWGMNTEAFF. CDR3 DNA: TGCGCCAGCAGGCACGAGGACAGGTGGGGGATGAACACTGAAGCTTTCTTT.

This clonotype turned up a few times. V is TRBV20-1 and J is TRBJ2-3; the match to TRBD2 covers 8 bases. With V trimmed by 6 bases and J by 5 bases, 13 bases remained unmatched. From germline, CDR1 is DFQATT and CDR2 SNEGSKA (reference sequence). The CDR3 spans 15 residues. For the CDR3, the DNA is TGCAGTGCCGTCATAGCGGGAATGGTTGTAGATACGCAGTATTTT. Translation: CSAVIAGMVVDTQYF.

The chain has TRBV7-9 and TRBJ2-7; D call uncertain. Germline V CDR1 and CDR2: SEHNR, FQNEAQ (reference sequence). This CDR3 is built from 12 residues. Trimming took off 3 bases at V and 7 bases at J, with 10 bases between the two ends. The CDR3 loop is CASSLDLGEQYF. The DNA for the CDR3 is TGTGCCAGCAGCTTGGACCTTGGGGAGCAGTACTTC. Variable domain in full (rest from reference TRBV7-9 and TRBJ2-7): DTGVSQNPRHKITKRGQNVTFRCDPISEHNRLYWYRQTLGQGPEFLTYFQNEAQLEKSRLLSDRFSAERPKGSFSTLEIQRTEQGDSAMYLCASSLDLGEQYFGPGTRLTVT.

By sample share, this clonotype is medium-sized. V usage is TRBV10-3 and J usage is TRBJ2-1; D unclear. Trimming removed 2 bases from V and 7 bases from J, with 6 bases in between. Per germline, CDR1 ENHRY and CDR2 SYGVKD. The CDR3 is 12 amino acids. The CDR3 DNA is TGTGCCATCAGTGAGCCGCAAAATGAGCAGTTCTTC. Translating it yields CAISEPQNEQFF.

There are many counts of this clonotype. J is TRBJ2-3 and V is TRBV11-2, with D maybe TRBD2 (6 bases). Trimming stripped 6 bases from V and 0 bases from J, with 13 bases between. From germline, CDR1 is SGHAT and CDR2 FQNNGV. The CDR3 is 15 amino acids. CDR3 DNA: TGTGCCAGCAGGGGACTCTTGGGGAGCACAGATACGCAGTATTTT. This sequence encodes CASRGLLGSTDTQYF.

This clonotype occurred a few times. The chain joins TRBV2 to TRBJ2-7; TRBD2 matches 9 bases. The CDR3 runs to 16 residues. Trimming took 5 bases from V and 5 from J; bases not matched to a gene: 13. CDR1 and CDR2 (germline): SNHLY, FYNNEI. In nucleotides, the CDR3 is TGTGCCAGCAGTCAACAGGTATTAGCGGGAGTCGACGAGCAGTACTTC. Amino acids: CASSQQVLAGVDEQYF.

This clonotype was found a few times. This chain links TRBV7-2 with TRBJ2-4; TRBD2 aligns across 12 bases. Germline lookup yields CDR1 SGHTA and CDR2 FQGNSA. CDR3 length: 15 amino acids. V shed 5 bases and J 7 bases; nucleotides not matched to a gene: 6. CDR3 sequence (DNA): TGTGCCAGCAGCAGACTAGCGGGGGCATCGAACATTCAGTACTTC. Translating it yields CASSRLAGASNIQYF.

This clonotype is medium-sized. The V and J genes are TRBV19 and TRBJ2-2, with TRBD2 as a possible D gene (6 bases). Between the trimmed V and J ends, which lost 6 bases and 7 bases, there was a span of 27 bases. This CDR3 region has 18 residues. Germline values: CDR1 LNHDA, CDR2 SQIVND (reference sequence). The chain's CDR3 is CASSLVHQTSRMIGELFF. The DNA of the CDR3 is TGTGCCAGTAGCTTGGTCCACCAAACTAGCAGGATGATCGGGGAGCTGTTTTTT.

This clonotype showed up many times. The chain combines TRBV20-1 with TRBJ2-5; D call uncertain. This CDR3 comprises 12 residues. V shed 6 bases and J shed 1 base, with 9 bases lying between them. Germline-derived CDR1 and CDR2 are DFQATT and SNEGSKA (reference sequence). The chain's CDR3 is CSANSIQETQYF. The CDR3 bases are TGCAGTGCAAATAGTATCCAAGAGACCCAGTACTTC.

Judged by abundance, this clonotype is medium-sized. The chain couples TRBV11-2 to TRBJ2-5; no reliable D call. The CDR3 contains 16 residues. CDR1 and CDR2 from the germline V gene are SGHAT and FQNNGV. Deletions cut 5 bases from V and 9 bases from J, with 25 bases between. CDR3 protein: CASSQRTADRPRAQYF. The CDR3 region has the DNA TGTGCCAGCAGCCAAAGGACGGCAGACCGACCAAGGGCCCAGTACTTC. The variable domain in full, with the rest retrieved from reference TRBV11-2 and TRBJ2-5, is EAGVAQSPRYKIIEKRQSVAFWCNPISGHATLYWYQQILGQGPKLLIQFQNNGVVDDSQLPKDRFSAERLKGVDSTLKIQPAKLEDSAVYLCASSQRTADRPRAQYFGPGTRLLVL.